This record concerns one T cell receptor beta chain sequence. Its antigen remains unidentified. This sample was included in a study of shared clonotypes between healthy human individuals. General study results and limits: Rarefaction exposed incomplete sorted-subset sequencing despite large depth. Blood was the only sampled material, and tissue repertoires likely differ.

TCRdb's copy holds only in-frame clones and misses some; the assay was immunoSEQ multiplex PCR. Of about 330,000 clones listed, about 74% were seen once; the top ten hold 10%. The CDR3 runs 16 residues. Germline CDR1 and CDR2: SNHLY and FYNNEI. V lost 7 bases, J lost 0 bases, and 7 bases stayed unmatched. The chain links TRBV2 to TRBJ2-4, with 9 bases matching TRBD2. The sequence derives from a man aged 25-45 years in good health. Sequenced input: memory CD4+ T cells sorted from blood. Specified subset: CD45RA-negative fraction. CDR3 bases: TGTGCCAGCAATCTTAGCGGGAGTAGAGCCAAAAACATTCAGTACTTC. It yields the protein CASNLSGSRAKNIQYF.